The clone carrying this TCR beta chain was found a few times. What it recognizes is unknown. Germline is not matched at one junction end, which may reflect a read error. Germline V gene lookup returns CDR1 WSHSY and CDR2 SAAADI. The CDR3 spans 13 residues. No treatment of any kind had been given to any patient before thyroid surgery. The entry originates in a study of metastatic and nonmetastatic thyroid tumors. The wider study: Across blood and tumor or nodule tissue, repertoires from malignant and benign thyroid patients were compared with one another.

Study-wide points: Relative to benign nodules, malignant thyroid tumors were reportedly characterized by significantly elevated TCR beta diversity in blood and tumor.

TCRdb reprocessed the PCR reads via MiXCR. Of 23,000 or so clones in the sample, 20% to 30% were seen once. This clonotype was sampled from a male donor with papillary thyroid cancer or a benign thyroid nodule (not recorded which). Some clones in this sample may be carry-over from other donors' samples. This chain connects TRBV10-2 to TRBJ2-5; D remains ambiguous. The sample was tumor tissue. The CDR3 reads CASSDGIQETQHF. CDR3 DNA sequence: TGCGCCAGCAGTGATGGCATCCAAGAGACCCAGCACTTC.